This T cell receptor (beta chain) was recovered during a study of OX40 agonist ivuxolimab in advanced cancers. Concerning the study at large: The costimulatory receptor OX40 (CD134) was targeted by ivuxolimab, a fully human IgG2 agonistic monoclonal antibody. The monotherapy dose-escalation portion (N ≈ 55 patients) of the phase I ivuxolimab trial is reported in the paper. Intravenous ivuxolimab was administered to patients every 2 weeks at six dose levels: 0.01, 0.1, 0.3, 1.5, 3 and 10 mg/kg. The purpose of peripheral TCRbeta sequencing was to test whether ivuxolimab changed TCR sequence diversity and led to clonal T-cell expansion. Among the approximately 54 dose-escalation patients, some 20 had hepatocellular carcinoma, roughly 15 melanoma, 9 renal cell carcinoma and 9 head and neck cancer. Prior anti-PD-1, anti-PD-L1 or anti-CTLA-4 therapy was permitted, and checkpoint inhibitors had been received by about 36% of dose-escalation patients. In the dose-escalation cohort, more than 80% of patients were male, and the mean age was approximately 60 years with a range of roughly 23 to 79. Three dose-escalation patients achieved partial responses, one with hepatocellular carcinoma and two with cutaneous melanoma. The paper's findings and limits, for the study overall: Low levels of normalized T-cell clonal expansion were also seen in some nonresponding patients. In the 0.1-3.0 mg/kg groups, partial responders had among the lowest normalized peripheral clonal expansion, particularly in CD8+ T cells. Clonal expansion of both CD4+ and CD8+ blood T cells was observed from baseline to week 6 at doses 0.1 to 3.0 mg/kg. After ivuxolimab, more expanded clones were found on average in CD8+ T cells than in CD4+ T cells. Which antigens the clonally expanded peripheral T cells were specific for was not determined.

For sequencing of the TCRbeta CDR3 region, genomic DNA was extracted from the sorted cells. The immunoSEQ Assay was used for sequencing of TCRbeta CDR3 regions. Drawn from immuneACCESS, this table holds only the in-frame rearrangements with V and J called that TCRdb kept. Clones are partly lost; checked studies trace under half to an unresolved V gene and leave the rest unexplained. The sample table lists about 73,000 clones, 75% to 90% of them with a count of one. Together, the top ten hold 9.5% to 12% of the sample. As regards this clone: Its antigen has not been determined. No much larger clone exists at a distance of one base, and base qualities are not known.

A distance of 11 bases separates the germline ends of V and J, which lose 6 bases and 6 bases respectively. The germline V gene supplies CDR1 MDHEN and CDR2 SYDVKM. Its CDR3 holds 13 amino acids, cysteine through phenylalanine. Here the CDR3 DNA is all that survives: 39 bases in frame from base 1. Patients with autoimmune disease history or receiving systemic immunosuppression were excluded from the trial. In every dose cohort, peripheral blood was drawn for TCR sequencing at baseline, cycle 4 day 1, and cycle 7 day 1. The samples were taken from a phase I, first-in-human, multicenter, open-label dose-escalation trial of ivuxolimab. Adults with locally advanced or metastatic melanoma, renal cell, hepatocellular, or head and neck squamous cell carcinoma were enrolled in the trial. Before TCR sequencing, CD4+ T cells and CD8+ T cells from peripheral blood were sorted into separate populations.

The sequencing used CD4+ or CD8+ T cells sorted from blood, collected in a trial of the OX40 agonist ivuxolimab. This chain joins TRBV28 to TRBJ2-2, with a weak D call of TRBD1 (5 bases match). This sequence was found in an adult with an advanced solid tumor such as melanoma, head and neck, liver or kidney cancer. The bases read TGTGCCAGCAGAAATCAGGGCTCCGGGGAGCTGTTTTTT. This is translated as CASRNQGSGELFF.